The clone carrying this T cell receptor (beta chain) was found a few times. The data originate from a study of CD8 T cells in ankylosing spondylitis. Germline CDR1 is LGHNT and CDR2 is FRNRAP. V was trimmed by 7 bases and J by 5 bases, leaving 17 bases between them. The CDR3 sequence is 14 residues long. A single record per CDR3 protein comes from TCRdb applying MiXCR to the 5' RACE reads. Here the sample spans about 90,000 distinct CDR3 sequences, roughly 27% being singletons. The TCR sequence derives from a male donor with ankylosing spondylitis or in good health (not recorded which). The V gene is TRBV12-5, the J gene TRBJ2-5; no firm D call. Sequencing was carried out using blood, either unsorted or a sorted T cell fraction (not recorded which). The CDR3 region is CASVWELQLETQYF. In DNA, the CDR3 is TGTGCTAGTGTCTGGGAATTACAGTTGGAGACCCAGTACTTC.